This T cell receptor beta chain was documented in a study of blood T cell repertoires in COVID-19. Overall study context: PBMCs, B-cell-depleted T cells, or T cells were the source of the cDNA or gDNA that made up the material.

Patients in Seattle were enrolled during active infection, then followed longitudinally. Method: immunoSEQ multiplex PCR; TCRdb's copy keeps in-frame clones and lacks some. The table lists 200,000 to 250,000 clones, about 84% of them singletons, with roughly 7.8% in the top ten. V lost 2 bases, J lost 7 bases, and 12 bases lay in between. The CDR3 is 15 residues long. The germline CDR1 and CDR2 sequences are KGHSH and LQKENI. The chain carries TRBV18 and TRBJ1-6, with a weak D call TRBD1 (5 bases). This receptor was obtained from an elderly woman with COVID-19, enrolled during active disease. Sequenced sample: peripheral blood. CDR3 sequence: CASSPRQGDNSPLHF. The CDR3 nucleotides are TGTGCCAGCTCACCAAGGCAGGGTGACAATTCACCCCTCCACTTT.